This TCR beta chain was profiled in a study of OX40 agonist ivuxolimab in advanced cancers. For the study at large: Having had anti-PD-1, anti-PD-L1 or anti-CTLA-4 therapy before was allowed, and 40% to 45% had some. Study results and caveats: CD8+ T cells were the subset that, on average, had more expanded clones than CD4+.

The method was immunoSEQ multiplex PCR; TCRdb's version includes in-frame clones alone and lacks a portion of them. The sample has about 73,000 clones, more than 85% seen once. Details on this clone: Its target is unknown.

This CDR3 contains 19 residues. The germline CDR1 and CDR2 sequences are SGHVS and FQNEAQ. The V gene end was trimmed by 1 base and the J gene end by 5 bases; junction bases not matched to a gene: 15. This specimen was CD4+ or CD8+ T cells sorted from blood, taken in a trial of the OX40 agonist ivuxolimab. The chain has TRBV7-8 and TRBJ2-3, with TRBD2 identical over 10 bases. The TCR sequence derives from an adult with an advanced solid tumor such as melanoma, head and neck, liver or kidney cancer. CDR3 amino acids: CASSLGEGPSGSVLDTQYF. The CDR3 nucleotides read TGTGCCAGCAGCTTAGGAGAAGGGCCTAGCGGGAGCGTTTTAGATACGCAGTATTTT.